The 14 T cell receptor beta chains given below trace back to one sample, sequenced in a study of blood T cell repertoires in COVID-19. Repertoires were generated with immunoSEQ multiplex PCR, while TCRdb's copy carries only in-frame clones and drops some. The table shows fewer than 300,000 clones, with around 81% occurring only once. What was sequenced was peripheral blood. These receptors came from a woman aged 55-69 years with active or convalescent COVID-19.

The V call is TRBV19, the J call TRBJ2-3; no firm D call. The CDR3 is made up of 15 amino acids. The germline V gene encodes CDR1 LNHDA and CDR2 SQIVND (reference sequence). Trimming pared 4 bases from V and 3 bases from J, leaving 14 bases between. The CDR3: CASSTHYPRTDTQYF. In DNA, the CDR3 is TGTGCCAGTAGTACTCACTACCCGCGAACAGATACGCAGTATTTT.

The rearrangement links TRBV19 to TRBJ2-7, with 8 nucleotides matching TRBD1. This CDR3 has 15 amino acids. V was clipped by 2 bases and J by 5 bases; unmatched bases: 8. Germline values: CDR1 LNHDA, CDR2 SQIVND (reference sequence). The CDR3 reads CASSISTGVRNEQYF. The CDR3 bases are TGTGCCAGTAGTATATCGACAGGGGTGAGGAACGAGCAGTACTTC.

The chain joins TRBV5-1 to TRBJ1-6; possibly TRBD1 for D (5 bases). The CDR3 totals 16 residues. V lost 0 bases, J lost 7 bases, and 14 bases lay in between. Germline assignment: CDR1 SGHRS and CDR2 YFSETQ. CDR3 region: CASSLAGRGYNSPLHF. The CDR3 region has the DNA TGCGCCAGCAGCTTGGCGGGGCGGGGGTACAATTCACCCCTCCACTTT.

The rearrangement links TRBV9 to TRBJ2-3; D might be TRBD1 (6 bases). CDR1 is SGDLS, CDR2 YYNGEE, per germline. The V end lost 0 bases, the J end lost 2 bases, and 13 bases lay between the germline ends. CDR3 length: 16 amino acids. The CDR3 sequence: CASSVGGTGTTDTQYF. Written as DNA, the CDR3 is TGTGCCAGCAGCGTAGGAGGAACAGGGACCACAGATACGCAGTATTTT.

The chain has TRBV9 and TRBJ1-4, with TRBD1 as a possible D gene (5 bases). CDR1 is SGDLS, CDR2 YYNGEE, per germline. V dropped 4 bases and J dropped 5 bases, with 12 bases sitting between them. The CDR3 totals 14 residues. In DNA form, the CDR3 reads TGTGCCAGCAGCCCCTCTTCAGGGAATGAAAAACTGTTTTTT. Amino acid sequence: CASSPSSGNEKLFF.

The chain combines TRBV19 with TRBJ1-5; 12 bases match TRBD1. V shed 5 bases, J shed 7 bases, and the junction held 12 bases outside the gene matches. The CDR3 covers 17 residues. CDR1 is LNHDA, CDR2 SQIVND, per germline (reference sequence). The CDR3 region is CASSFRDRGRVGQPQHF. The CDR3 nucleotides read TGTGCCAGTAGTTTCCGGGACAGGGGGCGGGTCGGACAGCCCCAGCATTTT.

The gene calls are TRBV11-2 and TRBJ2-7; 10 bases fit TRBD1. This CDR3 is built from 15 residues. The V gene end was trimmed by 5 bases and the J gene end by 4 bases; junction bases not matched to a gene: 8. The V gene's germline CDR1 is SGHAT and CDR2 FQNNGV. CDR3 loop: CASSPLTGGRYEQYF. In DNA form, the CDR3 reads TGTGCCAGCAGCCCGTTGACAGGGGGCAGGTACGAGCAGTACTTC. Combining the CDR3 with reference TRBV11-2 and TRBJ2-7 gives the whole variable domain EAGVAQSPRYKIIEKRQSVAFWCNPISGHATLYWYQQILGQGPKLLIQFQNNGVVDDSQLPKDRFSAERLKGVDSTLKIQPAKLEDSAVYLCASSPLTGGRYEQYFGPGTRLTVT.

This chain joins TRBV6-5 and TRBJ1-6; D may be TRBD1 (6 bases). Germline CDR1 MNHEY, CDR2 SVGAGI. The CDR3 has 14 residues. V gave up 3 bases and J gave up 7 bases, with 10 bases separating them. CDR3: CASSYTGINSPLHF. The CDR3 DNA follows: TGTGCCAGCAGTTATACAGGGATCAATTCACCCCTCCACTTT.

The chain combines TRBV7-3 with TRBJ1-6, with D perhaps TRBD1 (5 bases). The CDR3 sequence is 13 residues long. Trimming shortened V by 6 bases and J by 13 bases, and 16 bases separated the two germline ends. CDR1 is SGHTA and CDR2 is FQGTGA in the germline V gene. This chain's CDR3 is CASSPGFVAPLHF. In DNA form, the CDR3 reads TGTGCCAGCAGTCCAGGGTTTGTGGCGCCCCTCCACTTT.

The chain uses TRBV19 and TRBJ2-1; 7 nucleotides match TRBD2. CDR1 and CDR2 from the germline V gene are LNHDA and SQIVND (reference sequence). The V and J ends lost 1 base and 3 bases, in that order; junction bases with no gene match: 6. The CDR3 sequence is 16 residues long. As DNA, the CDR3 is TGTGCCAGTAGTATAGGGACTAGAAGTATCTACAATGAGCAGTTCTTC. Protein: CASSIGTRSIYNEQFF. Full variable domain (remainder filled in from reference TRBV19 and TRBJ2-1): DGGITQSPKYLFRKEGQNVTLSCEQNLNHDAMYWYRQDPGQGLRLIYYSQIVNDFQKGDIAEGYSVSREKKESFPLTVTSAQKNPTAFYLCASSIGTRSIYNEQFFGPGTRLTVL.

This chain uses TRBV4-2 with TRBJ1-2, with 7 bases fitting TRBD1. Germline loops: CDR1 LGHNA, CDR2 YNFKEQ. This CDR3 region has 13 residues. The ends lost 6 bases at V and 7 bases at J; junction bases unmatched: 8. The CDR3 sequence: CASRATGWSGYTF. The DNA for the CDR3 is TGTGCCAGCAGGGCGACAGGGTGGAGTGGCTACACCTTC.

A single count supports this clone. The V gene is TRBV3-1 (or the pseudogene TRBV3-2), the J gene TRBJ1-1; D might be TRBD1 (6 bases). The CDR3 runs 12 residues. Looked up from germline, CDR1 is LGHDT and CDR2 is YNNKEL (reference sequence). Trimming removed 0 bases from V and 8 bases from J, with 7 bases in between. The CDR3 sequence is CASSQEGQEAFF. The CDR3 region has the DNA TGTGCCAGCAGCCAAGAAGGACAGGAAGCTTTCTTT.

In its sample, this clone was seen a few times. The V gene is TRBV10-3, the J gene TRBJ2-1; TRBD2 agrees at 11 bases. The CDR3 totals 15 residues. Looked up from germline, CDR1 is ENHRY and CDR2 is SYGVKD. The J segment lost 10 bases and the V segment lost 0 bases, leaving 5 bases of the junction unmatched. In nucleotides, the CDR3 is TGTGCCATCAGTGAGTCTAGCGGGGGGGCCCTGGAGCAGTTCTTC. This encodes CAISESSGGALEQFF.

The chain uses TRBV20-1 and TRBJ1-2; TRBD1 matches 8 bases. The CDR3 spans 11 residues. After removal of 4 bases from V and 8 bases from J, the junction contained 3 bases not matched to a gene. The germline gives CDR1 DFQATT, CDR2 SNEGSKA (reference sequence). The CDR3 spells CSATTGEGYTF. The CDR3 DNA follows: TGCAGTGCTACGACAGGGGAAGGCTACACCTTC.